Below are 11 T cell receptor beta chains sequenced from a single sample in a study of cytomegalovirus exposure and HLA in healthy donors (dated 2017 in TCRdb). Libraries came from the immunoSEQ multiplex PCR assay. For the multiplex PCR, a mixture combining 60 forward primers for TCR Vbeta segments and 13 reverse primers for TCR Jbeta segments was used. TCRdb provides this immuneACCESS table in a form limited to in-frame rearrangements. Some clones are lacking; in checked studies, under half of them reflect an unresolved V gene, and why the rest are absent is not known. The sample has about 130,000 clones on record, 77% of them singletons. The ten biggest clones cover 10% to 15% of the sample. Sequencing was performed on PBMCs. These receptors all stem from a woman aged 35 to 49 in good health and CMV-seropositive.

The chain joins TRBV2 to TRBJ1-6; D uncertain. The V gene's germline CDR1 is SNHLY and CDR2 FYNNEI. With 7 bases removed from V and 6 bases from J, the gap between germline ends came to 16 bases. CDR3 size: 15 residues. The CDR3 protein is CASTKQVSRNSPLHF. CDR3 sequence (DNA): TGTGCCAGCACCAAGCAAGTGAGCCGTAATTCACCCCTCCACTTT.

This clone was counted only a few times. The CDR3 DNA reads as TGTGCCAGCAGCTTAGGTCTAGCGCCGACGCAGTATTTT. It translates to CASSLGLAPTQYF. The chain is built from TRBV7-6 and TRBJ2-3, with a weak D call TRBD2 (6 bases). The germline V and J ends were trimmed by 1 base and 9 bases, with 11 bases remaining between them. The CDR3 sequence is 13 residues long. Germline CDR1 and CDR2: SGHVS and FNYEAQ.

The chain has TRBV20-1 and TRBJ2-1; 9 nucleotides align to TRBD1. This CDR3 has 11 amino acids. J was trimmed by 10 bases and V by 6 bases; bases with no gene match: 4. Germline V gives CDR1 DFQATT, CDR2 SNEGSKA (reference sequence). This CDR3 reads CSAPGTGEQFF. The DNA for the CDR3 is TGCAGTGCCCCCGGGACAGGGGAGCAGTTCTTC.

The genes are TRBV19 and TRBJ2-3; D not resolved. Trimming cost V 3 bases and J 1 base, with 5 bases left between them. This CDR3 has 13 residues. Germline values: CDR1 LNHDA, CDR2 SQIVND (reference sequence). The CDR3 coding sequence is TGTGCCAGTAGTATTGGAGGCACAGATACGCAGTATTTT. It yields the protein CASSIGGTDTQYF.

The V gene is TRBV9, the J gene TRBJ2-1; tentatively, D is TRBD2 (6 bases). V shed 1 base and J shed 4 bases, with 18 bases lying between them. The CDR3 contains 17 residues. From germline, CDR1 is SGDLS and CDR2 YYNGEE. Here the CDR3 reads CASSVREGLVWYNEQFF. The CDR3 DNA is TGTGCCAGCAGCGTACGCGAGGGACTCGTCTGGTACAATGAGCAGTTCTTC.

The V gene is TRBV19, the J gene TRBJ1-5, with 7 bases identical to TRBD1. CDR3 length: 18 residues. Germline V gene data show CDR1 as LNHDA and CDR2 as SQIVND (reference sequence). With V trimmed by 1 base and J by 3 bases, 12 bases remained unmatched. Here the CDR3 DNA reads TGTGCCAGTAGTATAGTTTGGAGGGCAGGGGGGAACAATCAGCCCCAGCATTTT. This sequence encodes CASSIVWRAGGNNQPQHF.

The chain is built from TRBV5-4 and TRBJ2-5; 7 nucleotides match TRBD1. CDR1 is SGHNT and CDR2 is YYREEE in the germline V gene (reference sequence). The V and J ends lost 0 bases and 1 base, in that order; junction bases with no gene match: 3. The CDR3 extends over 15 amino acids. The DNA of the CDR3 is TGTGCCAGCAGCTTGGCTTGGACAGGCCAAGAGACCCAGTACTTC. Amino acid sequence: CASSLAWTGQETQYF.

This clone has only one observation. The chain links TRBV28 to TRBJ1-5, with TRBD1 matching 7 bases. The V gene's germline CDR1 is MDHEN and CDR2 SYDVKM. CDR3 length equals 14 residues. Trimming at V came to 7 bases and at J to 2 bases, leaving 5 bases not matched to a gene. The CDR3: CASITGTGNQPQHF. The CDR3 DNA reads TGTGCCAGCATCACAGGGACAGGCAATCAGCCCCAGCATTTT.

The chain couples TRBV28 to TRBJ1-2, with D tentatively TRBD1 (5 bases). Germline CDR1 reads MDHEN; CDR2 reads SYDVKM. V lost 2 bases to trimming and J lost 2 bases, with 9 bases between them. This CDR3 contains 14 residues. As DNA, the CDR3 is TGTGCCAGCAGTTTAGGGCCAGGGAACTATGGCTACACCTTC. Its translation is CASSLGPGNYGYTF.

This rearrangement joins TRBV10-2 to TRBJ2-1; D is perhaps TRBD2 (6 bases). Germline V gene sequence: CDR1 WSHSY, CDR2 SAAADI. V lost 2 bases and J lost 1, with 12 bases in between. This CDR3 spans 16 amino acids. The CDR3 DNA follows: TGCGCCAGCAGTGAGCCCCCCGGGGGATCCTACAATGAGCAGTTCTTC. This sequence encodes CASSEPPGGSYNEQFF.

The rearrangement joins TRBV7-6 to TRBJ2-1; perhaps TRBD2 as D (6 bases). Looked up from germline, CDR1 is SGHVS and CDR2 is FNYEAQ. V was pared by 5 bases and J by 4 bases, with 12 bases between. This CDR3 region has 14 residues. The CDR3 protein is CASSPHGGYNEQFF. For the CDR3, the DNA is TGTGCCAGCAGCCCCCACGGGGGATACAATGAGCAGTTCTTC.